These 13 T cell receptor beta chains came from one sample sequenced in a study of blood T cell repertoires in COVID-19. The assay was immunoSEQ multiplex PCR, and TCRdb's table has in-frame clones only and misses some. In the table there are 300,000 or so clones, around 82% of which are singletons. Source material: peripheral blood. Every receptor here comes from a woman between 45 and 65 years old with acute or convalescent COVID-19.

The chain has TRBV2 and TRBJ2-7, with D possibly being TRBD2 (6 bases). The CDR3 spans 14 residues. The germline gives CDR1 SNHLY, CDR2 FYNNEI. V shed 6 bases and J shed 6 bases, with 18 bases lying between them. CDR3 in amino acids: CASRFREMAIEQYF. CDR3 DNA: TGTGCCAGCAGATTCCGGGAGATGGCAATCGAGCAGTACTTC. Using reference TRBV2 and TRBJ2-7 for the parts outside the CDR3, the full variable domain is EPEVTQTPSHQVTQMGQEVILRCVPISNHLYFYWYRQILGQKVEFLVSFYNNEISEKSEIFDDQFSVERPDGSNFTLKIRSTKLEDSAMYFCASRFREMAIEQYFGPGTRLTVT.

V and J are TRBV7-9 and TRBJ1-2; 8 positions match TRBD1. Germline values: CDR1 SEHNR, CDR2 FQNEAQ (reference sequence). Germline trimming cut 5 bases from V and 4 bases from J; bases unmatched to any gene: 12. The CDR3 extends over 16 amino acids. As DNA, the CDR3 is TGTGCCAGCAGCCCCACCGGAGACAGGGGAATCTATGGCTACACCTTC. It encodes CASSPTGDRGIYGYTF. Looking up the rest from reference TRBV7-9 and TRBJ1-2 gives the full variable domain: DTGVSQNPRHKITKRGQNVTFRCDPISEHNRLYWYRQTLGQGPEFLTYFQNEAQLEKSRLLSDRFSAERPKGSFSTLEIQRTEQGDSAMYLCASSPTGDRGIYGYTFGSGTRLTVV.

This chain joins TRBV27 and TRBJ1-1; no clear D gene. Per the germline V gene, CDR1 is MNHEY and CDR2 is SMNVEV (reference sequence). CDR3 length equals 13 residues. Deletions cut 4 bases from V and 5 bases from J, with 11 bases between. CDR3 residues: CASSSDPETEAFF. For the CDR3, the DNA is TGTGCCAGCAGTTCAGACCCGGAGACTGAAGCTTTCTTT.

This rearrangement joins TRBV6-6 to TRBJ1-2; TRBD1 matches 7 bases. Germline CDR1 is MNHNY and CDR2 is SVGAGI (reference sequence). The CDR3 runs 13 residues. V lost 2 bases to trimming and J lost 6 bases; unmatched junction nucleotides: 3. The CDR3 nucleotides are TGTGCCAGCAGTTACGGGCAGGGGGATGGCTACACCTTC. It is translated as CASSYGQGDGYTF.

This sequence joins TRBV5-1 and TRBJ1-3; possible D gene TRBD1, 5 bases. V was pared by 5 bases and J by 5 bases, with 17 bases between. Germline-derived CDR1 and CDR2 are SGHRS and YFSETQ. The CDR3 sequence is 15 residues long. CDR3: CASSREGASRNTIYF. The CDR3 DNA reads as TGCGCCAGCAGTAGGGAAGGGGCAAGTAGAAACACCATATATTTT.

The chain has TRBV5-4 and TRBJ1-4, with 9 bases aligning to TRBD1. The V gene end was trimmed by 5 bases and the J gene end by 7 bases; junction bases not matched to a gene: 12. This CDR3 spans 16 amino acids. Germline V gene sequence: CDR1 SGHNT, CDR2 YYREEE (reference sequence). The CDR3 spells CASSPPPTGGGEKLFF. For the CDR3, the DNA is TGTGCCAGCAGTCCTCCTCCGACAGGGGGGGGTGAAAAACTGTTTTTT. The full variable domain, in which reference TRBV5-4 and TRBJ1-4 provide the parts outside the CDR3, is ETGVTQSPTHLIKTRGQQVTLRCSSQSGHNTVSWYQQALGQGPQFIFQYYREEENGRGNFPPRFSGLQFPNYSSELNVNALELDDSALYLCASSPPPTGGGEKLFFGSGTQLSVL.

This clone was seen only once. The J gene is TRBJ2-3, the V gene TRBV7-2; 8 bases are a match to TRBD1. V dropped 2 bases and J dropped 5; count of bases not matched to a gene: 6. The length of the CDR3 is 15 residues. Per the germline V gene, CDR1 is SGHTA and CDR2 is FQGNSA. The CDR3: CASSLNPGGIDTQYF. The DNA for the CDR3 is TGTGCCAGCAGCTTAAACCCAGGGGGCATAGATACGCAGTATTTT.

The rearrangement uses TRBV5-4 and TRBJ2-5, with 10 bases aligning to TRBD1. J lost 4 bases, V lost 3 bases, and 3 bases had no gene match. Germline V lookup: CDR1 SGHNT, CDR2 YYREEE (reference sequence). The CDR3 loop spans 14 amino acids. CDR3 amino acids: CASSSRTGGETQYF. The CDR3 bases are TGTGCCAGCAGCTCCAGGACAGGGGGAGAGACCCAGTACTTC.

In DNA, the CDR3 is TGTGCCAGCTCACCAAGCAGCCAATGGGAGTATGGCTACACCTTC. It yields the protein CASSPSSQWEYGYTF. The V call is TRBV18, the J call TRBJ1-2; D uncertain. The CDR3 is made up of 15 amino acids. The ends were cut back, 2 bases at V and 5 bases at J, with 15 bases in the middle. Germline V lookup: CDR1 KGHSH, CDR2 LQKENI.

The rearrangement joins TRBV5-1 to TRBJ2-1; a weak D match, TRBD1 (5 bases). CDR3 length equals 14 residues. Trimming took 4 bases from V and 5 from J, leaving 13 bases between them. Germline V gene sequence: CDR1 SGHRS, CDR2 YFSETQ. CDR3 sequence (DNA): TGCGCCAGCAGCACCCAGGGTCTCGACAATGAGCAGTTCTTC. Its translation is CASSTQGLDNEQFF. The entire variable domain, with the rest obtained from reference TRBV5-1 and TRBJ2-1, is as follows: KAGVTQTPRYLIKTRGQQVTLSCSPISGHRSVSWYQQTPGQGLQFLFEYFSETQRNKGNFPGRFSGRQFSNSRSEMNVSTLELGDSALYLCASSTQGLDNEQFFGPGTRLTVL.

The V gene is TRBV7-2, the J gene TRBJ1-2; the D is unclear. V was cut by 0 bases and J by 8 bases, with 13 bases left in between. The CDR3 spans 14 residues. Germline CDR1 SGHTA, CDR2 FQGNSA. In nucleotides, the CDR3 is TGTGCCAGCAGCTTAGCGATGGCATCGCGGGGCTACACCTTC. This codes for CASSLAMASRGYTF.

This clone was seen only once. This rearrangement joins TRBV24-1 to TRBJ2-1; TRBD1 is a possible D gene (7 bases). V was shortened by 3 bases and J by 9 bases, with 11 bases between the two germline ends. The germline V gene encodes CDR1 KGHDR and CDR2 SFDVKD. The CDR3 is 13 residues long. CDR3 DNA sequence: TGTGCCACCAGTGATGGGGGGACAGCTGAGCAGTTCTTC. Its protein is CATSDGGTAEQFF.

The chain is built from TRBV5-4 and TRBJ1-1, with D possibly being TRBD1 (5 bases). Deletions cut 4 bases from V and 5 bases from J, with 15 bases between. From germline, CDR1 is SGHNT and CDR2 YYREEE (reference sequence). This CDR3 region has 14 residues. This CDR3 is CASSGRSEGTEAFF. CDR3 sequence (DNA): TGTGCCAGCAGCGGACGCTCGGAGGGGACTGAAGCTTTCTTT.